The clone carrying this TCR beta chain was found many times. Its antigen remains unidentified. TCRdb passed the reads through MiXCR, listing each CDR3 protein once. The sample lists hundreds of thousands of distinct CDR3 sequences, less than 25% occurring once. This CDR3 spans 14 amino acids. Trimming took 4 bases from V and 3 from J, leaving 12 bases between them. CDR1 MDHEN and CDR2 SYDVKM come from the germline V gene. These data come from a study of T cell repertoires in cytomegalovirus infection. As for the study in general: Public TCR beta signatures were indicative of both CMV infection and a matching HLA type.

Study outcomes and limitations: HLA-C-restricted CMV clonotypes gave the most frequent clonotype in two of eight donors. Cumulative frequency (of public TCR beta family members) identified carriers of CMV plus the relevant HLA.

The receptor was derived from a human donor in good health (CMV status not recorded). Some clones in this sample may be carry-over from other donors' samples. The specimen was CD8+ T cells from PBMCs. The chain joins TRBV28 to TRBJ1-1, with D unclear. CDR3 coding DNA: TGTGCCAGCAGTTATCGTATAGGGTACACTGAAGCTTTCTTT. It yields the protein CASSYRIGYTEAFF.